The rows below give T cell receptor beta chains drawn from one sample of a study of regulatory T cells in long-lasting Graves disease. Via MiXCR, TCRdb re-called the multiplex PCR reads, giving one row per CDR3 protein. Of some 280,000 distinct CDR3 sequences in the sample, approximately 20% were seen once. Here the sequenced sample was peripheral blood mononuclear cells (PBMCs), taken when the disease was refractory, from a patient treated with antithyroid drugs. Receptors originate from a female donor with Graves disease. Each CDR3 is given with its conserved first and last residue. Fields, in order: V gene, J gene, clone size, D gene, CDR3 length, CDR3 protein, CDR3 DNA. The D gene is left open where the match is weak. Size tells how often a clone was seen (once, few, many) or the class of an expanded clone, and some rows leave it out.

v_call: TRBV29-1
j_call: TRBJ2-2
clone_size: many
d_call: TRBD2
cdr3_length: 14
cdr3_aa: CSVEREAGTGELFF
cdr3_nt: TGCAGCGTTGAACGGGAGGCGGGGACCGGGGAGCTGTTTTTT

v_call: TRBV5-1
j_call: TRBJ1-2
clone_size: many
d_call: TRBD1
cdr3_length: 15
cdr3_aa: CASSLGTGGANGYTF
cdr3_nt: TGCGCCAGCAGCTTGGGGACAGGGGGCGCGAATGGCTACACCTTC

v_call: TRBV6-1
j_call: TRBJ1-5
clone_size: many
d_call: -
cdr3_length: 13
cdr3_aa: CASSPSGEQPQHF
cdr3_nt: TGTGCCAGCAGTCCTTCAGGGGAACAGCCCCAGCATTTT

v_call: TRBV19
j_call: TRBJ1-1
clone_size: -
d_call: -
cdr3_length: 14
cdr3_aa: CASSRTLMNTEAFF
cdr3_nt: TGTGCCAGTAGTAGAACATTAATGAACACTGAAGCTTTCTTT

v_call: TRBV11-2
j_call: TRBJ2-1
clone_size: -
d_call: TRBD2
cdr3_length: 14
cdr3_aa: CASSPLAGLNEQFF
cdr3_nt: TGTGCCAGCAGCCCACTAGCGGGGCTCAATGAGCAGTTCTTC

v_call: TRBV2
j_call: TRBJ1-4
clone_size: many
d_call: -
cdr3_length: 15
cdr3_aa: CASSEGRATNEKLFF
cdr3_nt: TGTGCCAGCAGTGAAGGAAGAGCAACTAATGAAAAACTGTTTTTT

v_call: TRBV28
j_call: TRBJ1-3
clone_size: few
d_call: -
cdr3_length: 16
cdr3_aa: CASAPGGAFSGNTIYF
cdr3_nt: TGTGCCAGCGCTCCCGGGGGGGCCTTCTCTGGAAACACCATATATTTT

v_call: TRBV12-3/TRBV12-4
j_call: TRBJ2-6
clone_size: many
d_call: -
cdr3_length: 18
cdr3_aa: CASSLASRGVSGANVLTF
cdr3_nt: TGTGCCAGCAGTTTAGCTTCCAGGGGGGTCTCCGGGGCCAACGTCCTGACTTTC

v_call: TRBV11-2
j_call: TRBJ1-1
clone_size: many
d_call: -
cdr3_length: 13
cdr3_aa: CASSLEGNTEAFF
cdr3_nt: TGTGCCAGCAGCTTAGAAGGGAACACTGAAGCTTTCTTT

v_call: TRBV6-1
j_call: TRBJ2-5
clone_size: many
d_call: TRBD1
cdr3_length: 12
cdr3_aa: CATGGPGETQYF
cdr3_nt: TGTGCCACAGGGGGCCCGGGAGAGACCCAGTACTTC

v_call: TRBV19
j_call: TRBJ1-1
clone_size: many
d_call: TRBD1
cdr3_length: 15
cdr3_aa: CASSGQGARNTEAFF
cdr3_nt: TGTGCCAGTAGTGGGCAGGGGGCGCGAAACACTGAAGCTTTCTTT

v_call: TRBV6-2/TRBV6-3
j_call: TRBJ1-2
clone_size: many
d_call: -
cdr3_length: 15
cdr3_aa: CASSERDLANYGYTF
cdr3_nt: TGTGCCAGCAGTGAACGGGACCTAGCTAACTATGGCTACACCTTC

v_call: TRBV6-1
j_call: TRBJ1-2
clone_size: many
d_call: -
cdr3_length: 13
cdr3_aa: CAYFRRIGDGYTF
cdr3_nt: TGTGCCTACTTTCGGAGGATCGGGGATGGCTACACCTTC

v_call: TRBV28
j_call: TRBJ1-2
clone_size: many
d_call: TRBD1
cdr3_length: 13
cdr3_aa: CASAREGANGYTF
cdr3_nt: TGTGCCTCCGCCCGAGAGGGGGCAAATGGCTACACCTTC

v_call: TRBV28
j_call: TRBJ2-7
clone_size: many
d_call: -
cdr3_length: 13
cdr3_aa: CASSFLTDYEQYF
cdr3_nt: TGTGCCAGCAGTTTTTTGACCGACTACGAGCAGTACTTC

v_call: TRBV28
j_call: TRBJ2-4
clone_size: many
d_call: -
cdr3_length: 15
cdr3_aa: CASSLWSRAKNIQYF
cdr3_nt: TGTGCCAGCAGTTTGTGGAGTCGGGCCAAAAACATTCAGTACTTC

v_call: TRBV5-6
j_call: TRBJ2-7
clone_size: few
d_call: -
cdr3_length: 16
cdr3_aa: CASSLALGFKSYEQYF
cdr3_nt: TGTGCCAGCAGCTTGGCCCTGGGCTTTAAGTCCTACGAGCAGTACTTC

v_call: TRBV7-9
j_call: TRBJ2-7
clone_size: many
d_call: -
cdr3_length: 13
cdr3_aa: CASSPRRGGEQYF
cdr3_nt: TGTGCCAGCAGCCCCCGAAGGGGGGGCGAGCAGTACTTC

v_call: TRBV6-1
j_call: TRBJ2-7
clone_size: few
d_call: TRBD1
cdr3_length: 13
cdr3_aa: CASSGDRGYEQYF
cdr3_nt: TGTGCCAGTAGTGGGGACAGGGGCTACGAGCAGTACTTC

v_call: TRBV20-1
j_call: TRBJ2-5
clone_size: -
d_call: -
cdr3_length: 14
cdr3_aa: CSARQPSRVETQYF
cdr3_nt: TGCAGTGCTAGACAGCCGAGCAGGGTTGAGACCCAGTACTTC

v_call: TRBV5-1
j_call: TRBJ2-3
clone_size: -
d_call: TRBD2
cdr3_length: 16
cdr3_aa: CASSSRLAGFTDTQYF
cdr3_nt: TGCGCCAGCAGCTCCAGACTAGCGGGGTTCACAGATACGCAGTATTTT

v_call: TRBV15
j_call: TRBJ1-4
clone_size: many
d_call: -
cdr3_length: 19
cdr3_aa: CATSELRGRTDWRNEKLFF
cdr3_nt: TGTGCCACCAGCGAACTCCGGGGGAGGACCGATTGGAGAAATGAAAAACTGTTTTTT

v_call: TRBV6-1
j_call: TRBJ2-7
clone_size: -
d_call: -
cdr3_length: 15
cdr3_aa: CASRAGTVSSYEQYF
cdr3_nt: TGTGCCAGCAGGGCCGGGACGGTAAGCTCCTACGAGCAGTACTTC

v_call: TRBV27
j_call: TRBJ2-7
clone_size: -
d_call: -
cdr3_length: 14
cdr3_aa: CASSPNGERNEQYF
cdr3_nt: TGTGCCAGCAGTCCGAACGGGGAGCGGAACGAGCAGTACTTC

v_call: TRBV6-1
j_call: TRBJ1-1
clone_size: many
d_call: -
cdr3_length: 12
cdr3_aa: CASSSVGVEAFF
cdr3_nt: TGTGCCAGCAGTAGCGTTGGAGTTGAAGCTTTCTTT

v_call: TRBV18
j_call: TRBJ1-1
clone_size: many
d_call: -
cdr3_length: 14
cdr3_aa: CASSPRQILGEAFF
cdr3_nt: TGTGCCAGCTCACCCAGACAAATACTTGGGGAAGCTTTCTTT

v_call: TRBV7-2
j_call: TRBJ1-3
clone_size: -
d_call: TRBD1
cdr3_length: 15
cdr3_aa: CASSRLTGSGNTIYF
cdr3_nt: TGTGCCAGCAGCCGATTGACAGGGTCGGGAAACACCATATATTTT

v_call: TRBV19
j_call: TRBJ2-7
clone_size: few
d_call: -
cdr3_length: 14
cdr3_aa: CASSISDNSYEQYF
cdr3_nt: TGTGCCAGTAGTATCTCGGATAATTCCTACGAGCAGTACTTC

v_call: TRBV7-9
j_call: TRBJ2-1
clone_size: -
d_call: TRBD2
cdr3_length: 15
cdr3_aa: CASSLGTSGVNEQFF
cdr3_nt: TGTGCCAGCAGCTTGGGGACTAGCGGGGTCAATGAGCAGTTCTTC

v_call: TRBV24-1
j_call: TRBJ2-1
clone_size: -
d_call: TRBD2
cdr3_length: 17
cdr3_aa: CATSEASPGLAIDEQFF
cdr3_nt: TGTGCCACCAGTGAAGCGAGTCCAGGACTAGCGATAGATGAGCAGTTCTTC

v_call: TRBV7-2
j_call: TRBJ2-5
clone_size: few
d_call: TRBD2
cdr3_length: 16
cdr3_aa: CASSPRGDGWQETQYF
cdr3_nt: TGTGCCAGCAGCCCCCGGGGGGACGGATGGCAAGAGACCCAGTACTTC

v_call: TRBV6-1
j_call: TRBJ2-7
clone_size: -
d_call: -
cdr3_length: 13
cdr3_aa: CASRQYSTHEQYF
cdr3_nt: TGTGCCAGCAGACAATACAGCACCCACGAGCAGTACTTC

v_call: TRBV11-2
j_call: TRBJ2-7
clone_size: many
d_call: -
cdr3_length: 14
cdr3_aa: CASSKGRLTYEQYF
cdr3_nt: TGTGCCAGCAGCAAGGGTCGGTTAACCTACGAGCAGTACTTC

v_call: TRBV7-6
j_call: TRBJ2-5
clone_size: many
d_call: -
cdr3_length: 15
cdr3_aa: CASSSSAPGGETQYF
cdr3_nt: TGTGCCAGCAGCTCATCGGCCCCAGGAGGAGAGACCCAGTACTTC

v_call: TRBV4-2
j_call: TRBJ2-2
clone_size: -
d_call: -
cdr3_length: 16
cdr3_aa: CASSNQVGTNTGELFF
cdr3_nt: TGTGCCAGCAGCAATCAGGTGGGGACCAACACCGGGGAGCTGTTTTTT

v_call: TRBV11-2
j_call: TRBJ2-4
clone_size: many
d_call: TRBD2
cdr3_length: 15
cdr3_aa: CASAGDQLAKNIQYF
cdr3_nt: TGTGCCAGCGCGGGGGATCAGTTAGCCAAAAACATTCAGTACTTC

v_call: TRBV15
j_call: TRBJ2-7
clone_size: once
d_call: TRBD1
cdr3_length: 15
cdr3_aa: CATSTPPGQGFEQYF
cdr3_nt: TGTGCCACCAGCACACCACCGGGACAGGGGTTCGAGCAGTACTTC

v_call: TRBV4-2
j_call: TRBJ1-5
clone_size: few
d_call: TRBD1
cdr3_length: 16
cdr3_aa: CASSQSDRGPMQPQHF
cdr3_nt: TGTGCCAGCAGCCAATCGGACAGGGGGCCGATGCAGCCCCAGCATTTT

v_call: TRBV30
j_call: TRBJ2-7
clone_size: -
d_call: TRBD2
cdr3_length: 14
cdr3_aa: CAWSPLAGGYEQYF
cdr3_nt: TGTGCCTGGAGTCCCCTAGCGGGAGGGTACGAGCAGTACTTC

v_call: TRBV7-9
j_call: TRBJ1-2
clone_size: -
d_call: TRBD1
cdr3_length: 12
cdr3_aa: CASSLTGEGYTF
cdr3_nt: TGTGCCAGCAGCTTAACAGGGGAAGGCTACACCTTC

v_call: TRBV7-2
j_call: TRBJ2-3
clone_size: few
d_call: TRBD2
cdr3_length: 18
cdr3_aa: CASSSPGLAGGPTDTQYF
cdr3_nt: TGTGCCAGCAGCTCGCCGGGACTAGCGGGAGGGCCGACAGATACGCAGTATTTT